This is a list of T cell receptor beta chains from one sample in a study of blood T cell repertoires in COVID-19. The data were produced by immunoSEQ multiplex PCR, yet TCRdb's version contains in-frame clones alone and is incomplete. The sample lists roughly 250,000 clones, approximately 83% occurring once. The specimen sequenced was peripheral blood. All receptors come from a person aged 70 to 85 with COVID-19, enrolled during active disease. The CDR3 runs from the conserved cysteine through the conserved F or W. Each record gives: J gene, D gene, V gene, clone size, CDR3 protein, CDR3 DNA. D genes are given only for firm matches. Clone size is shown for a subset of rows, as once, few, many or a class of expanded clone.

J: TRBJ2-6
D: .
V: TRBV3-1/TRBV3-2
size: .
CDR3: CASGRGGLGAGANVLTF
DNA: TGTGCCAGCGGAAGGGGGGGGCTCGGCGCTGGGGCCAACGTCCTGACTTTC

J: TRBJ2-5
D: .
V: TRBV7-9
size: .
CDR3: CASSLPTGYQETQYF
DNA: TGTGCCAGCAGCCTCCCTACAGGTTACCAAGAGACCCAGTACTTC

J: TRBJ1-6
D: .
V: TRBV19
size: .
CDR3: CASSIGAGNSPLHF
DNA: TGTGCCAGTAGTATAGGTGCGGGAAATTCACCCCTCCACTTT

J: TRBJ1-6
D: TRBD1
V: TRBV7-9
size: .
CDR3: CASRSTGTEDSPLHF
DNA: TGTGCCAGCAGAAGTACCGGGACAGAGGATTCACCCCTCCACTTT

J: TRBJ1-4
D: .
V: TRBV2
size: .
CDR3: CASSDAGGFEKLFF
DNA: TGTGCCAGCAGTGATGCGGGGGGATTTGAAAAACTGTTTTTT

J: TRBJ2-5
D: .
V: TRBV6-4
size: .
CDR3: CASSVRYGETQYF
DNA: TGTGCCAGCAGTGTCCGCTACGGGGAGACCCAGTACTTC

J: TRBJ1-2
D: .
V: TRBV7-2
size: .
CDR3: CASSSDSPGGYTF
DNA: TGTGCCAGCAGCTCCGACAGCCCCGGCGGCTACACCTTC

J: TRBJ1-3
D: TRBD1
V: TRBV15
size: .
CDR3: CATSQGRGYSGNTIYF
DNA: TGTGCCACCAGCCAAGGCAGGGGGTATAGTGGAAACACCATATATTTT

J: TRBJ1-4
D: TRBD1
V: TRBV10-3
size: .
CDR3: CAISGGQGGNEKLFF
DNA: TGTGCCATCAGTGGTGGACAGGGTGGGAATGAAAAACTGTTTTTT

J: TRBJ1-4
D: .
V: TRBV7-6
size: .
CDR3: CASSPFNQRLPPEKLFF
DNA: TGTGCCAGCAGCCCCTTCAATCAGCGGCTACCCCCTGAAAAACTGTTTTTT

J: TRBJ1-4
D: .
V: TRBV10-1
size: .
CDR3: CASSSRGMGAYEKLFF
DNA: TGCGCCAGCAGTTCGAGAGGGATGGGGGCCTATGAAAAACTGTTTTTT

J: TRBJ2-7
D: .
V: TRBV28
size: few
CDR3: CASRQGGSYEQYF
DNA: TGTGCCAGCAGACAGGGAGGGTCCTACGAGCAGTACTTC

J: TRBJ2-2
D: TRBD2
V: TRBV7-2
size: .
CDR3: CASSLHGGANTGELFF
DNA: TGTGCCAGCAGCTTGCACGGGGGGGCCAACACCGGGGAGCTGTTTTTT

J: TRBJ2-1
D: TRBD2
V: TRBV5-1
size: .
CDR3: CASSLAGTSGSYNEQFF
DNA: TGCGCCAGCAGCTTGGCCGGGACTAGCGGGAGTTACAATGAGCAGTTCTTC

J: TRBJ1-5
D: .
V: TRBV5-5
size: .
CDR3: CASSRTAGAGSNQPQHF
DNA: TGTGCCAGCAGCCGTACGGCGGGGGCGGGTAGCAATCAGCCCCAGCATTTT

J: TRBJ2-1
D: TRBD2
V: TRBV7-8
size: .
CDR3: CASSSLAGGKNEQFF
DNA: TGTGCCAGCAGCTCACTAGCGGGGGGTAAAAATGAGCAGTTCTTC

J: TRBJ1-2
D: TRBD1
V: TRBV9
size: few
CDR3: CASSVEGQGFYGYTF
DNA: TGTGCCAGCAGCGTAGAAGGACAGGGATTCTATGGCTACACCTTC

J: TRBJ1-1
D: .
V: TRBV5-1
size: few
CDR3: CASSTRSNTEAFF
DNA: TGCGCCAGCAGCACACGATCAAACACTGAAGCTTTCTTT

J: TRBJ1-5
D: .
V: TRBV21-1
size: .
CDR3: CASSTRKRDRRPQHF
DNA: TGTGCCAGCAGCACCCGTAAGCGGGACAGGCGGCCCCAGCATTTT

J: TRBJ1-1
D: .
V: TRBV7-2
size: .
CDR3: CASSLVGRTEAFF
DNA: TGTGCCAGCAGCTTGGTGGGGCGCACTGAAGCTTTCTTT

J: TRBJ2-4
D: TRBD1
V: TRBV5-6
size: .
CDR3: CASSLGQGNIQYF
DNA: TGTGCCAGCAGCTTAGGACAGGGAAACATTCAGTACTTC

J: TRBJ2-5
D: TRBD2
V: TRBV10-3
size: .
CDR3: CAISPGTRETQYF
DNA: TGTGCCATCAGCCCAGGGACTAGGGAGACCCAGTACTTC

J: TRBJ1-4
D: .
V: TRBV11-3
size: .
CDR3: CASTVEAAGDGTNEKLFF
DNA: TGTGCCAGCACCGTAGAGGCGGCAGGGGATGGAACTAATGAAAAACTGTTTTTT

J: TRBJ1-6
D: .
V: TRBV28
size: once
CDR3: CASSLVGPENSPLHF
DNA: TGTGCCAGCAGTTTAGTTGGGCCCGAGAATTCACCCCTCCACTTT

J: TRBJ1-2
D: TRBD1
V: TRBV7-9
size: .
CDR3: CASRAGTGGFNGYTF
DNA: TGTGCCAGCAGAGCCGGGACAGGGGGCTTTAATGGCTACACCTTC

J: TRBJ1-1
D: .
V: TRBV6-2/TRBV6-3
size: .
CDR3: CASSFRGGRVVKAFF
DNA: TGTGCCAGCAGTTTTAGGGGCGGTCGGGTTGTCAAAGCTTTCTTT

J: TRBJ1-6
D: TRBD1
V: TRBV3-1/TRBV3-2
size: .
CDR3: CASSQTGTGPNSPLHF
DNA: TGTGCCAGCAGTCAGACCGGGACAGGGCCCAATTCACCCCTCCACTTT

J: TRBJ1-1
D: .
V: TRBV20-1
size: .
CDR3: CSARGGKAFF
DNA: TGCAGTGCTAGAGGCGGCAAAGCTTTCTTT

J: TRBJ1-4
D: .
V: TRBV18
size: .
CDR3: CASSPSGTNEKLFF
DNA: TGTGCCAGCTCACCATCAGGGACTAATGAAAAACTGTTTTTT

J: TRBJ2-2
D: TRBD1
V: TRBV7-9
size: .
CDR3: CASSQRGQGNTGELFF
DNA: TGTGCCAGTTCTCAAAGGGGGCAGGGAAACACCGGGGAGCTGTTTTTT

J: TRBJ1-5
D: .
V: TRBV3-1/TRBV3-2
size: few
CDR3: CASSQDAGNQPQHF
DNA: TGTGCCAGCAGCCAAGATGCGGGGAATCAGCCCCAGCATTTT

J: TRBJ1-3
D: .
V: TRBV7-2
size: .
CDR3: CASSRGTSSGNTIYF
DNA: TGTGCCAGCAGCAGGGGGACATCCTCTGGAAACACCATATATTTT

J: TRBJ2-5
D: TRBD1
V: TRBV7-9
size: .
CDR3: CASSARQGSQETQYF
DNA: TGTGCCAGCAGCGCTAGACAGGGAAGCCAAGAGACCCAGTACTTC

J: TRBJ1-1
D: .
V: TRBV5-1
size: .
CDR3: CASSLPTGSNTEAFF
DNA: TGCGCCAGCAGCCTGCCGACAGGTTCGAACACTGAAGCTTTCTTT

J: TRBJ1-4
D: .
V: TRBV27
size: .
CDR3: CASNLTDRTPTNEKLFF
DNA: TGTGCCAGCAACCTAACTGACAGGACGCCGACTAATGAAAAACTGTTTTTT

J: TRBJ2-5
D: .
V: TRBV3-1/TRBV3-2
size: few
CDR3: CASKGLREKETQYF
DNA: TGTGCCAGCAAAGGTCTAAGGGAGAAAGAGACCCAGTACTTC

J: TRBJ2-5
D: .
V: TRBV6-2/TRBV6-3
size: .
CDR3: CASSYGQAETQYF
DNA: TGTGCCAGCAGTTATGGCCAGGCGGAGACCCAGTACTTC

J: TRBJ2-7
D: .
V: TRBV6-5
size: .
CDR3: CASSYSTAPSGEQYF
DNA: TGTGCCAGCAGTTACTCGACTGCCCCCTCCGGCGAGCAGTACTTC

J: TRBJ2-3
D: .
V: TRBV5-4
size: .
CDR3: CASSSASLRGSTDTQYF
DNA: TGTGCCAGCAGCTCCGCCAGTTTAAGGGGAAGCACAGATACGCAGTATTTT

J: TRBJ1-2
D: TRBD1
V: TRBV9
size: .
CDR3: CASSRGDRGLGYTF
DNA: TGTGCCAGCAGCAGAGGGGACAGGGGTCTTGGCTACACCTTC

J: TRBJ1-6
D: .
V: TRBV28
size: .
CDR3: CASSLMGSLSPLHF
DNA: TGTGCCAGCAGTTTAATGGGGAGTCTTTCACCCCTCCACTTT

J: TRBJ2-7
D: .
V: TRBV30
size: .
CDR3: CAWSVGVPRYEQYF
DNA: TGTGCCTGGAGTGTGGGAGTCCCCAGGTACGAGCAGTACTTC

J: TRBJ1-6
D: .
V: TRBV9
size: once
CDR3: CASSRVPAGPLYNSPLHF
DNA: TGTGCCAGCAGCCGAGTCCCGGCAGGCCCCCTATATAATTCACCCCTCCACTTT

J: TRBJ2-3
D: TRBD2
V: TRBV5-1
size: .
CDR3: CASSPAGVGTQYF
DNA: TGCGCCAGCAGCCCGGCGGGGGTGGGTACGCAGTATTTT

J: TRBJ2-5
D: TRBD1
V: TRBV7-8
size: .
CDR3: CASSLVRTGGQETQYF
DNA: TGTGCCAGCAGCCTCGTTCGGACAGGGGGCCAGGAGACCCAGTACTTC

J: TRBJ1-4
D: .
V: TRBV10-3
size: .
CDR3: CAIKGGDEKLFF
DNA: TGTGCCATCAAAGGGGGGGATGAAAAACTGTTTTTT

J: TRBJ2-7
D: .
V: TRBV13
size: .
CDR3: CASSLYSGTFSSYEQYF
DNA: TGTGCCAGCAGCTTATACTCCGGGACATTTTCCTCCTACGAGCAGTACTTC

J: TRBJ1-2
D: TRBD1
V: TRBV18
size: .
CDR3: CASSLDAQGAWGYTF
DNA: TGTGCCAGCTCACTAGACGCGCAGGGGGCCTGGGGCTACACCTTC

J: TRBJ2-5
D: TRBD2
V: TRBV5-1
size: few
CDR3: CASSLEGTSGQETQYF
DNA: TGCGCCAGCAGCTTGGAGGGGACTAGCGGACAAGAGACCCAGTACTTC

J: TRBJ2-6
D: TRBD1
V: TRBV7-2
size: .
CDR3: CASLQGAKGANVLTF
DNA: TGTGCCAGCTTGCAGGGGGCTAAGGGGGCCAACGTCCTGACTTTC